These T cell receptor beta chains were read from a single sample in a study of post-analysis software for immune sequencing data. In TCRdb, the PCR reads were re-called with MiXCR into one record per CDR3 protein. The repertoire holds about 680,000 distinct CDR3 sequences, with 59% as singletons. The sample consisted of blood. Receptors were obtained from a girl aged 2-10 years with multiple sclerosis. Each CDR3 is given with its conserved first and last residue. A D gene is named only where the DNA matches it firmly. The size field is filled for only some rows; it gives once, few, many or a size class.

J | D | size | V | CDR3 | DNA
TRBJ2-3 | NA | NA | TRBV29-1 | CSVKETTTDTQYF | TGCAGCGTAAAGGAGACTACAACAGATACGCAGTATTTT
TRBJ2-5 | NA | NA | TRBV12-3/TRBV12-4 | CASSLIQGWETQYF | TGTGCCAGCAGTTTAATCCAGGGATGGGAGACCCAGTACTTC
TRBJ2-7 | NA | few | TRBV7-9 | CASSSQGKYEQYF | TGTGCCAGCAGCTCACAGGGTAAATACGAGCAGTACTTC
TRBJ2-4 | NA | NA | TRBV7-2 | CASSLEGSLNIQYF | TGTGCCAGCAGCTTAGAAGGCAGCCTAAACATTCAGTACTTC
TRBJ2-3 | NA | NA | TRBV20-1 | CSGGGGSPDTQYF | TGCAGTGGTGGCGGGGGCTCCCCAGATACGCAGTATTTT
TRBJ2-3 | NA | few | TRBV5-1 | CASSLRGPTDTQYF | TGCGCCAGCAGCTTGAGAGGACCCACAGATACGCAGTATTTT
TRBJ2-3 | TRBD2 | NA | TRBV2 | CASTGGLAGGTDTQYF | TGTGCCAGCACGGGAGGACTAGCGGGTGGCACAGATACGCAGTATTTT
TRBJ2-5 | NA | few | TRBV5-1 | CASSIEGPEGTQYF | TGCGCCAGCAGCATTGAGGGACCCGAAGGGACCCAGTACTTC
TRBJ1-5 | TRBD1 | once | TRBV5-1 | CASSQGQGARGNQPQHF | TGCGCCAGCAGCCAAGGACAGGGGGCGCGAGGCAATCAGCCCCAGCATTTT
TRBJ1-5 | NA | NA | TRBV12-3/TRBV12-4 | CASSPLGAVDQPQHF | TGTGCCAGCAGTCCCCTTGGGGCGGTTGATCAGCCCCAGCATTTT
TRBJ2-3 | NA | NA | TRBV21-1 | CASSKAEQGFTDTQYF | TGTGCCAGCAGCAAAGCTGAACAGGGGTTCACCGATACGCAGTATTTT
TRBJ2-5 | NA | NA | TRBV10-3 | CAISESSGMETQYF | TGTGCCATCAGTGAGTCCTCGGGAATGGAGACCCAGTACTTC
TRBJ2-1 | TRBD2 | NA | TRBV12-3/TRBV12-4 | CASSFPGLAHYNEQFF | TGTGCTAGCAGTTTCCCGGGACTAGCGCACTACAATGAGCAGTTCTTC
TRBJ2-1 | TRBD2 | NA | TRBV3-1 | CASSQAGLAANEQFF | TGTGCCAGCAGCCAAGCTGGGCTAGCGGCGAATGAGCAGTTCTTC
TRBJ2-5 | TRBD2 | NA | TRBV20-1 | CSAAGGRGETQYF | TGCAGTGCTGCGGGGGGCCGGGGGGAGACCCAGTACTTC
TRBJ2-1 | TRBD2 | few | TRBV7-8 | CASSGRGLADNEQFF | TGTGCCAGCAGCGGACGGGGACTAGCGGACAATGAGCAGTTCTTC
TRBJ1-6 | TRBD1 | once | TRBV7-2 | CASSQRQGGYNSPLHF | TGTGCCAGCAGCCAAAGACAGGGAGGGTATAATTCACCCCTCCACTTT